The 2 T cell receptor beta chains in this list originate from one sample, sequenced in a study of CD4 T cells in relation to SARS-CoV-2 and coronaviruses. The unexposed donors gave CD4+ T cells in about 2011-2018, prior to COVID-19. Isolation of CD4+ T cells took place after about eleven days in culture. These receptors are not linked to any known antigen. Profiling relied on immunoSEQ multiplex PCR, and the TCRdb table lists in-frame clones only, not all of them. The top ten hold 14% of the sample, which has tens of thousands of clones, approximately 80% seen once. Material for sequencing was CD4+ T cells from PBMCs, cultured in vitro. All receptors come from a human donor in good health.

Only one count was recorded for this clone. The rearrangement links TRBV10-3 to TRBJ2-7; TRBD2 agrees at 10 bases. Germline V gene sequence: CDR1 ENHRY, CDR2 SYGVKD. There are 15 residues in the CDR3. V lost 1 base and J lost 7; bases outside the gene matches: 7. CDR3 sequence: CAISELEAGGVEQYF. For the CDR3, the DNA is TGTGCCATCAGTGAGTTGGAAGCGGGAGGGGTAGAGCAGTACTTC.

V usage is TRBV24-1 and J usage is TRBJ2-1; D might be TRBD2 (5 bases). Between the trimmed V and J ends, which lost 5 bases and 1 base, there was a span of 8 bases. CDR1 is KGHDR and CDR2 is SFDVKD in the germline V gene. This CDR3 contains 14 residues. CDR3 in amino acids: CATSGWTSYNEQFF. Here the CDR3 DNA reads TGTGCCACCAGTGGCTGGACTTCCTACAATGAGCAGTTCTTC.